These 11 T cell receptor beta chains share one sample of origin, sequenced in a study of CD8+ T cells in alopecia areata. Treatment defined: oral pan-JAK inhibitor, 5-10 mg twice daily. Isolated RNA was reverse transcribed into cDNA used as the sequencing template. Repertoires were generated with immunoSEQ multiplex PCR, while TCRdb's copy carries only in-frame clones and drops some. The sample consists of more than 140,000 clones, 70% to 90% of them appearing once. The source was CD8+ T cells sorted from blood, collected at week 4, from a patient treated with tofacitinib. The receptors originated from a human donor with alopecia areata.

J is TRBJ2-7 and V is TRBV30; 15 bases map to TRBD2. The CDR3 runs 19 residues. The ends lost 2 bases at V and 3 bases at J; junction bases unmatched: 14. The V gene's germline CDR1 is GTSNPN and CDR2 SVGIG (reference sequence). The CDR3 DNA follows: TGTGCCTGGAGTTCTGGGACTAGCGGGAGGATGCTTGGTGTCTACGAGCAGTACTTC. Its translation: CAWSSGTSGRMLGVYEQYF.

Points on this clone: One end of the junction fails to match germline, which may point to a read error. The V and J genes are TRBV29-1 and TRBJ2-2; possibly TRBD1 or TRBD2 for D (6 bases each). This CDR3 is built from 15 residues. CDR1 SQVTM and CDR2 ANQGSEA come from the germline V gene. The CDR3 nucleotides are TGCAGCGTTGAAGATGAGGGGGGCGGCCCCGGGGAGCTGTTCTTT. This translates into CSVEDEGGGPGELFF.

The CDR3 DNA sequence: TGTGCCAGCAGTTTCGACACAGATACGCAGTATTTT. Its protein product is CASSFDTDTQYF. The gene calls are TRBV27 and TRBJ2-3; D remains unclear. The CDR3 extends over 12 amino acids. The ends were cut back, 3 bases at V and 2 bases at J, with 3 bases in the middle. The germline CDR1 and CDR2 sequences are MNHEY and SMNVEV (reference sequence).

The chain recombines TRBV19 with TRBJ2-1; D gene unclear. Germline-derived CDR1 and CDR2 are LNHDA and SQIVND (reference sequence). This CDR3 has 14 residues. V gave up 6 bases and J gave up 3 bases, with 12 bases separating them. CDR3 bases: TGTGCCAGTAGACCGGGTATAAACTACAATGAGCAGTTCTTC. Its protein product is CASRPGINYNEQFF. The variable domain in full, with the rest retrieved from reference TRBV19 and TRBJ2-1, is DGGITQSPKYLFRKEGQNVTLSCEQNLNHDAMYWYRQDPGQGLRLIYYSQIVNDFQKGDIAEGYSVSREKKESFPLTVTSAQKNPTAFYLCASRPGINYNEQFFGPGTRLTVL.

This clone was counted between two and nine times. The chain employs TRBV6-5 and TRBJ2-2; 7 positions match TRBD2. The trim removed 6 bases at V and 4 bases at J, leaving 5 bases unmatched. The CDR3 covers 14 residues. Germline V gene data show CDR1 as MNHEY and CDR2 as SVGAGI. CDR3 in amino acids: CASSSGLVTGELFF. The DNA for the CDR3 is TGTGCCAGCAGCTCCGGACTAGTCACCGGGGAGCTGTTTTTT.

V is TRBV6-5 and J is TRBJ2-7; 12 nucleotides line up with TRBD1. The CDR3 consists of 15 residues. The V gene end was trimmed by 0 bases and the J gene end by 5 bases; junction bases not matched to a gene: 2. CDR1 MNHEY and CDR2 SVGAGI come from the germline V gene. Written as DNA, the CDR3 is TGTGCCAGCAGTTACTCTGGGACAGGGGGCGACGAGCAGTACTTC. This sequence encodes CASSYSGTGGDEQYF.

The chain carries TRBV7-3 and TRBJ1-1; D remains unclear. The V end lost 5 bases, the J end lost 1 base, and 11 bases lay between the germline ends. This CDR3 is 14 amino acids long. Germline CDR1 and CDR2: SGHTA and FQGTGA. The DNA of the CDR3 is TGTGCCAGCAGCGGAAGATCCCCGAACACTGAAGCTTTCTTT. It specifies CASSGRSPNTEAFF. The variable domain in full, completed from reference TRBV7-3 and TRBJ1-1, reads GAGVSQTPSNKVTEKGKYVELRCDPISGHTALYWYRQSLGQGPEFLIYFQGTGAADDSGLPNDRFFAVRPEGSVSTLKIQRTERGDSAVYLCASSGRSPNTEAFFGQGTRLTVV.

This clone was counted only a few times. The genes are TRBV7-8 and TRBJ2-3; TRBD2 agrees at 10 bases. V shed 8 bases and J 3 bases; nucleotides not matched to a gene: 5. The CDR3 is made up of 14 amino acids. In germline, CDR1 is SGHVS, CDR2 FQNEAQ. The CDR3 protein is CASGTSGETDTQYF. The CDR3 nucleotides read TGTGCCAGCGGCACTAGCGGGGAAACAGATACGCAGTATTTT.

This clone showed up just once. The chain joins TRBV4-1 to TRBJ2-7; 10 bases align to TRBD2. In germline, CDR1 is MGHRA, CDR2 YSYEKL. This CDR3 contains 15 residues. The V and J ends lost 3 bases and 5 bases, in that order; junction bases with no gene match: 7. The CDR3 loop is CASSHGLAEANEQYF. CDR3 DNA sequence: TGCGCCAGCAGCCACGGACTAGCGGAGGCAAACGAGCAGTACTTC.

This chain connects TRBV7-9 to TRBJ1-1; the D is unclear. Trimming removed 7 bases at V and 5 bases at J, with 5 bases between. Germline V gene lookup returns CDR1 SEHNR and CDR2 FQNEAQ (reference sequence). This CDR3 comprises 10 residues. The CDR3 DNA follows: TGTGCCAGCACCCTTACTGAAGCTTTCTTT. Residues: CASTLTEAFF.

The chain employs TRBV5-1 and TRBJ2-7; unclear D gene. CDR1 SGHRS and CDR2 YFSETQ come from the germline V gene. This CDR3 region has 13 residues. Trimming left V 0 bases short and J 3 bases short, with 7 bases between. CDR3 nucleotides: TGCGCCAGCAGCTTGGGAGACGACTACGAGCAGTACTTC. Translation: CASSLGDDYEQYF.